This T cell receptor (beta chain) derives from a study of T cell changes during pregnancy in multiple sclerosis. Germline lookup yields CDR1 SEHNR and CDR2 FQNEAQ (reference sequence). CDR3 length: 13 residues. Trimming pared 8 bases from V and 4 bases from J, leaving 14 bases between. Sequencing was performed with immunoSEQ multiplex PCR; in TCRdb, only in-frame clones are kept and a portion is missing. The table shows over 70,000 clones, with 80% to 95% occurring only once. This TCR derives from a female donor with multiple sclerosis, enrolled in a pregnancy study. Sequencing used peripheral blood, obtained in the first trimester of pregnancy. The chain uses TRBV7-9 and TRBJ1-2; D is undetermined. CDR3 protein: CASVLMGSYGYTF. The CDR3 DNA reads TGTGCCAGCGTTTTGATGGGCAGCTATGGCTACACCTTC.